This T cell receptor beta chain emerged from a study of cytomegalovirus exposure and HLA in healthy donors. Whole-study findings and limits: When analyzed later, a missense DCLRE1C variant was found to be linked to TCR beta V- and J-gene trimming.

On this clone itself: Its antigen is currently unknown.

The study ran its PCR with 60 Vbeta and 13 Jbeta primers. TCRdb keeps only in-frame clones here, not all; method: immunoSEQ multiplex PCR. The sample consists of over 65,000 clones, roughly 74% of them appearing once. Sample: PBMCs. The clonotype was recovered from a man aged 40-50 years in good health and CMV-seronegative.

CDR3 nucleotides: TGCGCCAGCAGATTTAGCGGGAGCGAATACAATGAGCAGTTCTTC. It codes for CASRFSGSEYNEQFF. The rearrangement joins TRBV5-1 to TRBJ2-1; 9 bases are a match to TRBD2. Germline CDR1 SGHRS, CDR2 YFSETQ. CDR3 length: 15 residues. Germline trimming cut 5 bases from V and 4 bases from J; bases unmatched to any gene: 7.